This record concerns one T cell receptor (beta chain) sequence. The antigen it recognizes is unknown. Base qualities are missing; no much larger clone stands one base away. This sample stems from a study of Ad26.COV2.S vaccination and SARS-CoV-2 variants (dated by TCRdb to the early 2020s). Study-wide context: Vaccine-arm donors came from COV1001, a multicentre, randomized, double-blind, placebo-controlled phase I-IIa trial of Ad26.COV2.S in healthy adults. Ad26.COV2.S was given intramuscularly at 5x10^10 or 1x10^11 viral particles, as a single shot or as two shots 56 days apart. Sequencing of the TCRbeta repertoire served to evaluate the specificity and breadth of SARS-CoV-2-reactive T cell receptors following Ad26.COV2.S vaccination. A total of around 32 samples were included in the TCR-sequenced set, comprising around 20 Ad26.COV2.S vaccine recipients, 5 placebo recipients and 8 SARS-CoV-2 convalescent individuals. Participants in the trial were split at random into five groups of five each, receiving low-dose or high-dose Ad26.COV2.S once or twice, or else placebo on both occasions. Blinding of investigators to trial group allocation was maintained during experiments and outcome assessment. Study-level results and caveats: Vaccine and placebo recipients had similar non-spike TCR breadth, a finding consistent with the vaccine containing only spike. Spike-specific TCR breadth was higher in Ad26.COV2.S recipients than in placebo recipients (P = 0.0014). After vaccination, spike-specific CD8+ and CD4+ T cell responses were reported to show substantial breadth. The study was not powered to compare responses between vaccine doses or regimens. According to the authors, total T cell responses may have been underestimated by the TCR breadth and depth analyses.

The immunoSEQ Assay was used to sequence TCRbeta CDR3 regions. After extraction, genomic DNA underwent amplification by bias-controlled multiplex PCR, followed by high-throughput sequencing. As for the original processing: To quantify the absolute abundance of every unique TCRbeta CDR3 region, sequences were collapsed and filtered. T cell fraction was estimated by normalization of TCRbeta template counts to usable DNA, with usable DNA being measured through amplification of reference genes present in all nucleated cells. Repertoire TCRs were annotated as SARS-CoV-2-specific when V gene, CDR3 amino acid sequence and J gene were exactly matched to a known reactive TCR set. The reference SARS-CoV-2 TCR set was derived from MIRA and filtered for enrichment in COVID-19-positive ImmuneCODE repertoires, a step that removed public or cross-reactive TCRs. Using the MIRA antigens, annotated TCRs were further analysed by specific ORF or by position within an ORF. Depth was the summed frequency of annotated unique rearrangements, while breadth was defined as annotated unique rearrangements over total unique productive rearrangements. TCR breadth was compared between groups using two-sided Wilcoxon rank-sum tests. The table was pulled from immuneACCESS by TCRdb, which kept in-frame rearrangements only. Such tables lose some clones; where checked, under half of the loss comes from unresolved V genes, and the rest has no known cause. That table gives V, J and clone size, and the DNA gave D and trimming. The sample records around 400,000 clones, around four fifths of which are singletons. The ten largest clonotypes hold roughly 7.4% of the sample.

According to the study, the label for this sample's treatment or condition signals: about 20 received Ad26.COV2.S at low or high dose, single or two shots; several received placebo; per-sample allocation not given. Repertoires of vaccine and placebo recipients were sequenced from samples collected on day 63 after the first injection. In Cohort 1b, 20 to 25 adults aged 18-55 years were enrolled at a single site in Boston, USA, between 29 July and 7 August 2020. As a vaccine, Ad26.COV2.S was a replication-incompetent adenovirus type 26 vector that expressed a prefusion-stabilized SARS-CoV-2 spike protein derived from the original Wuhan strain. This sequence was found in a person aged 18-65 years who received the Ad26.COV2.S COVID-19 vaccine or a placebo. This material consisted of peripheral blood, taken in a trial of Ad26.COV2.S vaccine versus placebo.

The CDR3 loop reads CASHLTGSSYNSPLHF. The bases read TGCGCCAGCCACTTAACCGGGAGCTCCTATAATTCACCCCTCCACTTT. Here the chain combines TRBV5-1 and TRBJ1-6; a confident D gene designation cannot be given. The germline V gene provides CDR1 SGHRS and CDR2 YFSETQ. Taken from cysteine to phenylalanine, the CDR3 has 16 residues. The only DNA kept is the CDR3, 48 bases in frame from the first base. The junction carries 14 bases between V and J, which are trimmed by 7 bases and 0 bases respectively. The entire variable domain, with the stretches around the CDR3 drawn from the reference TRBV5-1 and TRBJ1-6 proteins, is KAGVTQTPRYLIKTRGQQVTLSCSPISGHRSVSWYQQTPGQGLQFLFEYFSETQRNKGNFPGRFSGRQFSNSRSEMNVSTLELGDSALYLCASHLTGSSYNSPLHFGNGTRLTVT.